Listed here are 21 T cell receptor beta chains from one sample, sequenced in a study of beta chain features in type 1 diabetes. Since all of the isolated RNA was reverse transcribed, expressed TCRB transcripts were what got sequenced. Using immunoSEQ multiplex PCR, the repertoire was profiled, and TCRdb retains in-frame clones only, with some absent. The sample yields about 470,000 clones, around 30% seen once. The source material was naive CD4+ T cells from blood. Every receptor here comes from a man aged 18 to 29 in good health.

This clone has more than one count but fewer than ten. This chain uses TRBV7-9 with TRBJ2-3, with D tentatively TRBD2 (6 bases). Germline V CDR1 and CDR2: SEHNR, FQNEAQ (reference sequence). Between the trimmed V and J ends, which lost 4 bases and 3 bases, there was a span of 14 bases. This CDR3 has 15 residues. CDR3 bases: TGTGCCAGCAGCTCCCTGGGGGAGGTGACAGATACGCAGTATTTT. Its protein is CASSSLGEVTDTQYF.

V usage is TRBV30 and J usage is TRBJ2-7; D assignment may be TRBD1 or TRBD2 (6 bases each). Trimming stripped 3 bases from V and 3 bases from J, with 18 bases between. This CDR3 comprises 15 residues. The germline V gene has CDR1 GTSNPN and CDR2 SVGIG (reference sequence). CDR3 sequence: CAWSKEGGQNYEQYF. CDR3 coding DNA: TGTGCCTGGAGCAAGGAGGGGGGCCAGAACTACGAGCAGTACTTC.

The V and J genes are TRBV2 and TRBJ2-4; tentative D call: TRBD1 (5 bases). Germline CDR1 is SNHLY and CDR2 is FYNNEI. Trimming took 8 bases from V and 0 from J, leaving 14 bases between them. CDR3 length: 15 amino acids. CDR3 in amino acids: CASGAGLLAKNIQYF. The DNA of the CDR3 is TGTGCCAGCGGGGCAGGGCTACTAGCCAAAAACATTCAGTACTTC.

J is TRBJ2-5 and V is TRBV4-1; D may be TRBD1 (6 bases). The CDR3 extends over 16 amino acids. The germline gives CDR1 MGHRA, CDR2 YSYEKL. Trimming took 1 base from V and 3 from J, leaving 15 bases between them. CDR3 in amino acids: CASSQAAWAGEETQYF. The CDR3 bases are TGCGCCAGCAGCCAAGCGGCATGGGCAGGGGAAGAGACCCAGTACTTC.

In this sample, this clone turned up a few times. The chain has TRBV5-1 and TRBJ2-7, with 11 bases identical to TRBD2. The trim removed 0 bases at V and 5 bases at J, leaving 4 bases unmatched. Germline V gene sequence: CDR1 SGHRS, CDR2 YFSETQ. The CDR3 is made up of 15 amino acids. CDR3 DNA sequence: TGCGCCAGCAGCTTGGAGGTACTAGCGGGAGACGAGCAGTACTTC. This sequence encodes CASSLEVLAGDEQYF.

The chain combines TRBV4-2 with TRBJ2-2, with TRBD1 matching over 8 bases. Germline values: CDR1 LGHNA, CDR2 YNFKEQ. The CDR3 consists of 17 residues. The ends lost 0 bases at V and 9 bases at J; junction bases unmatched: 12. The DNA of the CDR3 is TGTGCCAGCAGCCAAGAGAATTTCGGACAGGGTCAATGGGAGCTGTTTTTT. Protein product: CASSQENFGQGQWELFF.

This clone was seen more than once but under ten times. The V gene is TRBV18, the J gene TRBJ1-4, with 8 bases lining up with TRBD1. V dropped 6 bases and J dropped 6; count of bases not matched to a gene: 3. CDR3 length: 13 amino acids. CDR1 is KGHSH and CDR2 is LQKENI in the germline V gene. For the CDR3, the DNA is TGTGCCAGCTCGACAGGGGTTGATGAAAAACTGTTTTTT. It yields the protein CASSTGVDEKLFF.

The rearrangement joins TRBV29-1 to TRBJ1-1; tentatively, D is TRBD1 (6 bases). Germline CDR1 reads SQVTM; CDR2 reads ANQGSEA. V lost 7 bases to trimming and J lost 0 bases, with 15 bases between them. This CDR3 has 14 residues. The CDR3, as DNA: TGCAGCGGGGGACGGACAGTACTGAACACTGAAGCTTTCTTT. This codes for CSGGRTVLNTEAFF.

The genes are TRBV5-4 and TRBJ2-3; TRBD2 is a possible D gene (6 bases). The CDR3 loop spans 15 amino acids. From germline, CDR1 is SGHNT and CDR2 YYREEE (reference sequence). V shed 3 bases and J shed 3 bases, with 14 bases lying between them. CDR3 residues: CASSSGTRGTDTQYF. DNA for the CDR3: TGTGCCAGCAGCTCCGGGACTCGTGGGACAGATACGCAGTATTTT.

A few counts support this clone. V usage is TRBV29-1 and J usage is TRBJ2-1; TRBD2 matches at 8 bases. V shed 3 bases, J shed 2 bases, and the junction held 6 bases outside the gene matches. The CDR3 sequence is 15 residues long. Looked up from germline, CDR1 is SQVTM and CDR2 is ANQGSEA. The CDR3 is CSVDRLAPTYNEQFF. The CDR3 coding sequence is TGCAGCGTTGACCGACTAGCGCCGACCTACAATGAGCAGTTCTTC.

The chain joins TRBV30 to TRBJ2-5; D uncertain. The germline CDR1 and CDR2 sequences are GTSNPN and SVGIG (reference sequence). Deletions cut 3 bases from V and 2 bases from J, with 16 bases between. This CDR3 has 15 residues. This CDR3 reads CAWSNPGTRQETQYF. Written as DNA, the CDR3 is TGTGCCTGGAGCAACCCGGGCACGAGGCAAGAGACCCAGTACTTC.

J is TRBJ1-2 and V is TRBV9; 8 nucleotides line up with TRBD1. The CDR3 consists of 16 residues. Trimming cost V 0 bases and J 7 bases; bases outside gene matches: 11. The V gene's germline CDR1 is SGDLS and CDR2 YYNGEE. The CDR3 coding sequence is TGTGCCAGCAGCGTAGTCCCCTCGACAGGGGTTGGTGGCTACACCTTC. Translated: CASSVVPSTGVGGYTF.

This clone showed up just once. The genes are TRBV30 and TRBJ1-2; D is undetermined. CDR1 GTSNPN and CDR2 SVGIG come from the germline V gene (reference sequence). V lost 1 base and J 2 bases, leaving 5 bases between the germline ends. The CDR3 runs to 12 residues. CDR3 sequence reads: CAWSGRNYGYTF. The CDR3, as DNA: TGTGCCTGGAGTGGACGAAACTATGGCTACACCTTC.

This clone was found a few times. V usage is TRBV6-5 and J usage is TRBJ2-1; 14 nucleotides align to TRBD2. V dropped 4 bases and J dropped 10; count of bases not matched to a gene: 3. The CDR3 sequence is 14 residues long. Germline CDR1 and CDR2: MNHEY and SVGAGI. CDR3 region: CASSFRLAGGEQFF. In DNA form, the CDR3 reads TGTGCCAGCAGTTTCCGACTAGCGGGAGGGGAGCAGTTCTTC.

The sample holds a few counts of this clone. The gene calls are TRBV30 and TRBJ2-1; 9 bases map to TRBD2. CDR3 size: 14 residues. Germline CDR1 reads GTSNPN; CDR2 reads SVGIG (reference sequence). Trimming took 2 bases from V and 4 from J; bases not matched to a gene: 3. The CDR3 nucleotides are TGTGCCTGGAGTAGGACTAGCGCTTACAATGAGCAGTTCTTC. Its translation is CAWSRTSAYNEQFF.

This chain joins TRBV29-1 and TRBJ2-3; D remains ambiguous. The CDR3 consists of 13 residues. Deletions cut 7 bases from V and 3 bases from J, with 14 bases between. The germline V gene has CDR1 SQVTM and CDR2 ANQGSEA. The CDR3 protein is CSDSVGRTDTQYF. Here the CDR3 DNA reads TGCAGCGACTCCGTCGGACGAACAGATACGCAGTATTTT.

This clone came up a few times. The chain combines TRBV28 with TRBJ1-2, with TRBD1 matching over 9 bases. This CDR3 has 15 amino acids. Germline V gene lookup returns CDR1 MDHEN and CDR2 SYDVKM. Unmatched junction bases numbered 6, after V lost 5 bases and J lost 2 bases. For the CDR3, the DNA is TGTGCCAGCAGTCGCCCCGGGACAGGGAACTATGGCTACACCTTC. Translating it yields CASSRPGTGNYGYTF.

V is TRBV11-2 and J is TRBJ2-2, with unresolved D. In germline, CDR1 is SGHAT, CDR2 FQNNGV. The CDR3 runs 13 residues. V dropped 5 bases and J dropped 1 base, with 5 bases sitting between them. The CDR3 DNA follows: TGTGCCAGCAGCCCCAGGAACACCGGGGAGCTGTTTTTT. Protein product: CASSPRNTGELFF.

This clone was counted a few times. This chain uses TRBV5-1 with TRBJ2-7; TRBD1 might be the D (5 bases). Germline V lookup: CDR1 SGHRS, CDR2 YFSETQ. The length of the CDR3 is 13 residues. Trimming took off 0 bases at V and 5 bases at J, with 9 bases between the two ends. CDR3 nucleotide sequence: TGCGCCAGCAGCTTGGACAGGAGAAACGAGCAGTACTTC. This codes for CASSLDRRNEQYF.

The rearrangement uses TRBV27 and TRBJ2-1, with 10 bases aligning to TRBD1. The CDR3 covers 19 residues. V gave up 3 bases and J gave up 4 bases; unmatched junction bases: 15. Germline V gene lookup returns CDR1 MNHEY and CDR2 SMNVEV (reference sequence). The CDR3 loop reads CASSFNLRMGQGRYNEQFF. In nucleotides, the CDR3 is TGTGCCAGCAGTTTCAACCTGCGGATGGGACAGGGGAGGTACAATGAGCAGTTCTTC.

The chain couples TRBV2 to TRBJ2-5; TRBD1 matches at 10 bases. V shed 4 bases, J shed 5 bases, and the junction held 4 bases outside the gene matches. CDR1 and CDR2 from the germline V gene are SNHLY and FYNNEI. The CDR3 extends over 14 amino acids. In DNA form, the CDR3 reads TGTGCCAGCAGTGGACAGGGGGCTGGGGAGACCCAGTACTTC. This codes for CASSGQGAGETQYF.